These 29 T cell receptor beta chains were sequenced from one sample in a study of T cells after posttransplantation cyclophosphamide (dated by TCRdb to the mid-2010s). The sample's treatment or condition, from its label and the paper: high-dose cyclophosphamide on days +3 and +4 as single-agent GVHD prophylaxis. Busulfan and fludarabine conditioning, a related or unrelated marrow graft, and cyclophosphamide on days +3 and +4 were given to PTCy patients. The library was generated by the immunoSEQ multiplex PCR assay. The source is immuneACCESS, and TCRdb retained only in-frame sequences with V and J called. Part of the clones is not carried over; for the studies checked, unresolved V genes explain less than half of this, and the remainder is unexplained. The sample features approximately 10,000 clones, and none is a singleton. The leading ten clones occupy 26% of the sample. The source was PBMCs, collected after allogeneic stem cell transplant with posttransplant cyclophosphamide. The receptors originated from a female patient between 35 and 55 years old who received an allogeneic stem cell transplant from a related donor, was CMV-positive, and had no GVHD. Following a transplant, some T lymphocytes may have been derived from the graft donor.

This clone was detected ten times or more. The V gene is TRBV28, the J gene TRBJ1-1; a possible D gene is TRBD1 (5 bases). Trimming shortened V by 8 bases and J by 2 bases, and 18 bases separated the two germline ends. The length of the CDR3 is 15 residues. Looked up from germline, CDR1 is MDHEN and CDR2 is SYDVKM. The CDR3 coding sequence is TGTGCCAGCGGGGCCTCCTTGGGCTTCAACACTGAAGCTTTCTTT. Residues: CASGASLGFNTEAFF.

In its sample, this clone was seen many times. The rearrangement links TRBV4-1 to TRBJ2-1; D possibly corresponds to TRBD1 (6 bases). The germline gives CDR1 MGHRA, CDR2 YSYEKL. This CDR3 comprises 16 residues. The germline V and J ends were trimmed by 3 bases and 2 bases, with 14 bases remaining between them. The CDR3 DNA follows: TGCGCCAGCAGCCACGGACCGGGACACACCTACAATGAGCAGTTCTTC. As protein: CASSHGPGHTYNEQFF.

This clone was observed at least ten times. The DNA for the CDR3 is TGTGCCAGCACCCGACAGGACATCAAAAACATTCAGTACTTC. Its translation is CASTRQDIKNIQYF. The chain carries TRBV5-4 and TRBJ2-4, with TRBD1 as a possible D gene (6 bases). Germline values: CDR1 SGHNT, CDR2 YYREEE (reference sequence). With 6 bases removed from V and 3 bases from J, the gap between germline ends came to 13 bases. CDR3 size: 14 residues. Variable domain in full (rest from reference TRBV5-4 and TRBJ2-4): ETGVTQSPTHLIKTRGQQVTLRCSSQSGHNTVSWYQQALGQGPQFIFQYYREEENGRGNFPPRFSGLQFPNYSSELNVNALELDDSALYLCASTRQDIKNIQYFGAGTRLSVL.

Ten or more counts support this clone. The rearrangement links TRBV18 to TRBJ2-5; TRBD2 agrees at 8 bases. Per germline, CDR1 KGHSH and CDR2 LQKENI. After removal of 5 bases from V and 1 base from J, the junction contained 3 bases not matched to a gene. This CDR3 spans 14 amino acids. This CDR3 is CASSDRGGQETQYF. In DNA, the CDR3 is TGTGCCAGCTCAGATCGGGGGGGCCAAGAGACCCAGTACTTC.

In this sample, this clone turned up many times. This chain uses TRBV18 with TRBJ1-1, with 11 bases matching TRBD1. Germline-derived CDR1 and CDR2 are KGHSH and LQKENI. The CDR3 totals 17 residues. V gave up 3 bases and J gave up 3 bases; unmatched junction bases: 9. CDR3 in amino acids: CASSPPGQGVVDTEAFF. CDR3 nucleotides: TGTGCCAGCTCACCCCCGGGACAGGGGGTCGTAGACACTGAAGCTTTCTTT.

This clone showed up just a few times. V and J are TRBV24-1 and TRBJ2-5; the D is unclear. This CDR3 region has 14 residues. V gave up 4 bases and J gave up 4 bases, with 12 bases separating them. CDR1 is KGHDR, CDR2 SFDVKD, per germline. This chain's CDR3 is CATSDPQGLETQYF. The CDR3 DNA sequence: TGTGCCACCAGTGACCCCCAAGGGCTAGAGACCCAGTACTTC.

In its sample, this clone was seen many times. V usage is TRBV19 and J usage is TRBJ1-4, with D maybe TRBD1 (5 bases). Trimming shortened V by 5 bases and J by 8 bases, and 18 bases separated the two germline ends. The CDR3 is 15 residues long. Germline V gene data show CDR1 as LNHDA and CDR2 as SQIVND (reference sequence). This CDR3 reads CASSPSGVGGEKLFF. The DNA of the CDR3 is TGTGCCAGTAGTCCTTCGGGGGTGGGAGGAGAAAAACTGTTTTTT.

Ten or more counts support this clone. The CDR3 coding sequence is TGTGCCAGCAGCACAGGGAGCTCCTACAATGAGCAGTTCTTC. Amino acid sequence: CASSTGSSYNEQFF. The rearrangement uses TRBV6-2 or TRBV6-3 and TRBJ2-1; a weak D match, TRBD1 (6 bases). This CDR3 comprises 14 residues. CDR1 is MNHEY, CDR2 SVGEGT, per germline. The V and J ends lost 6 bases and 0 bases respectively, with 9 bases between them.

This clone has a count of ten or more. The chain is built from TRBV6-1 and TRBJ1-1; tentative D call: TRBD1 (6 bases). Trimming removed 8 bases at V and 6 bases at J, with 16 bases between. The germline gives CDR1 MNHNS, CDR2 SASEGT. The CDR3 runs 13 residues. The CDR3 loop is CASLLQGRSEAFF. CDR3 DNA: TGTGCCAGCTTGTTGCAGGGGAGGTCTGAAGCTTTCTTT.

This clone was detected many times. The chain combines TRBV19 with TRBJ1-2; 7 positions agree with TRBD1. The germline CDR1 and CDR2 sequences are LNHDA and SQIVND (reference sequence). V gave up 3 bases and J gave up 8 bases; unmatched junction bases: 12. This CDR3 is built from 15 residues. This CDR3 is CASSITMRGREGYTF. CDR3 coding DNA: TGTGCCAGTAGTATTACGATGAGGGGGCGTGAGGGCTACACCTTC.

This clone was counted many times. For the CDR3, the DNA is TGTGCCAGCAGTTTAGGCAGGGGGCTTAGCAATCAGCCCCAGCATTTT. Protein product: CASSLGRGLSNQPQHF. The rearrangement joins TRBV12-3 or TRBV12-4 to TRBJ1-5; 8 bases align to TRBD1. The V gene end was trimmed by 1 base and the J gene end by 0 bases; junction bases not matched to a gene: 2. The CDR3 is 16 residues long.

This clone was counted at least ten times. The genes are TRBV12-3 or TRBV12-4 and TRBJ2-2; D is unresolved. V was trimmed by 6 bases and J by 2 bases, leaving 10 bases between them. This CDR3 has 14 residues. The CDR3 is CASSSLVNTGELFF. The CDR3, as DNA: TGTGCCAGCAGCTCTCTAGTTAACACCGGGGAGCTGTTTTTT.

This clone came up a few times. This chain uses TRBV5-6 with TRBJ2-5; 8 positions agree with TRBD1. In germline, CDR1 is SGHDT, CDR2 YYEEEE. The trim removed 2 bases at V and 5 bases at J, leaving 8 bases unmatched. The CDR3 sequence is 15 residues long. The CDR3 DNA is TGTGCCAGCAGCTTTAGGTCCAGGGGGCATGAGACCCAGTACTTC. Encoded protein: CASSFRSRGHETQYF.

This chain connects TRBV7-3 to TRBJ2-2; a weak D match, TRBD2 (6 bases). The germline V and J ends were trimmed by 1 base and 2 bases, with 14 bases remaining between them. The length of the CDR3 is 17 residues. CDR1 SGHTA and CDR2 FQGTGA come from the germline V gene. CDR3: CASSLMATGLNTGELFF. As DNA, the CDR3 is TGTGCCAGCAGCTTAATGGCTACGGGACTCAACACCGGGGAGCTGTTTTTT.

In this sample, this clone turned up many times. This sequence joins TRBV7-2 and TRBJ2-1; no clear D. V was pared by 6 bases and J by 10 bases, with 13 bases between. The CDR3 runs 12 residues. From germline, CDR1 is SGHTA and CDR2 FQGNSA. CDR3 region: CASRSAGKEQFF. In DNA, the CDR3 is TGTGCCAGCAGATCCGCAGGAAAAGAGCAGTTCTTC.

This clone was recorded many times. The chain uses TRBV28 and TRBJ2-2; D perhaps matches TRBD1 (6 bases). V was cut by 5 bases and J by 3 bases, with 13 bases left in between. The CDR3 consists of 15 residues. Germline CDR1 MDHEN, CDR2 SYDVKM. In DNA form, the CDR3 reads TGTGCCAGCAGTCCAACAGGGTTTCACACCGGGGAGCTGTTTTTT. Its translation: CASSPTGFHTGELFF. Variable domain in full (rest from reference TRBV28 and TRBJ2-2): DVKVTQSSRYLVKRTGEKVFLECVQDMDHENMFWYRQDPGLGLRLIYFSYDVKMKEKGDIPEGYSVSREKKERFSLILESASTNQTSMYLCASSPTGFHTGELFFGEGSRLTVL.

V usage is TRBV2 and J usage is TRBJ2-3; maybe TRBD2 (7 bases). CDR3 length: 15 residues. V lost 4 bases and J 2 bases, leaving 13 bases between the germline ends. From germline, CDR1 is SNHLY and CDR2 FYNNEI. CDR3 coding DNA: TGTGCCAGCAGTGTGGCGGGGGACACCACAGATACGCAGTATTTT. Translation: CASSVAGDTTDTQYF. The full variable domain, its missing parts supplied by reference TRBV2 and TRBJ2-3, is EPEVTQTPSHQVTQMGQEVILRCVPISNHLYFYWYRQILGQKVEFLVSFYNNEISEKSEIFDDQFSVERPDGSNFTLKIRSTKLEDSAMYFCASSVAGDTTDTQYFGPGTRLTVL.

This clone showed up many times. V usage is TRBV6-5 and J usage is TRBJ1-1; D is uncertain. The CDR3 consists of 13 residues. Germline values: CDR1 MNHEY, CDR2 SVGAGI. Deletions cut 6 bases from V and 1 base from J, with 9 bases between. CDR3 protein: CASRVTENTEAFF. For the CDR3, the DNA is TGTGCCAGCAGAGTTACAGAGAACACTGAAGCTTTCTTT.

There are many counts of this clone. The CDR3 protein is CASSVLFGTDYTEAFF. CDR3 DNA: TGCGCCAGCAGCGTGTTATTCGGGACAGACTACACTGAAGCTTTCTTT. The V gene is TRBV5-1, the J gene TRBJ1-1; 7 bases line up with TRBD1. This CDR3 region has 16 residues. Germline lookup yields CDR1 SGHRS and CDR2 YFSETQ. After removal of 4 bases from V and 3 bases from J, the junction contained 12 bases not matched to a gene.

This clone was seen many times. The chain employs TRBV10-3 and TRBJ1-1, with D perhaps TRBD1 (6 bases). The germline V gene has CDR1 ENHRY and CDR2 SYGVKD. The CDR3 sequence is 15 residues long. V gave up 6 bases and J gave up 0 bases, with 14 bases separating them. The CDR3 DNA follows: TGTGCCATCAGATTACAGGGTTTTTTGAACACTGAAGCTTTCTTT. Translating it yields CAIRLQGFLNTEAFF.

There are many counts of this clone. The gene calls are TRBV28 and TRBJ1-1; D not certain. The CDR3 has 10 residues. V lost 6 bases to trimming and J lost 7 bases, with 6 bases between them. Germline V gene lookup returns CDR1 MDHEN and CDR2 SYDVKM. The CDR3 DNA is TGTGCCAGCAGGCGGGGTGAAGCTTTCTTT. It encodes CASRRGEAFF.

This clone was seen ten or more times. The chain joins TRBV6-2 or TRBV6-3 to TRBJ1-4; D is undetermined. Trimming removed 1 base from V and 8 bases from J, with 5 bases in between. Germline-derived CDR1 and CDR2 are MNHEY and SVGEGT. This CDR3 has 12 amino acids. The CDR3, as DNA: TGTGCCAGCAGTTACTTTATGGAAAAACTGTTTTTT. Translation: CASSYFMEKLFF.

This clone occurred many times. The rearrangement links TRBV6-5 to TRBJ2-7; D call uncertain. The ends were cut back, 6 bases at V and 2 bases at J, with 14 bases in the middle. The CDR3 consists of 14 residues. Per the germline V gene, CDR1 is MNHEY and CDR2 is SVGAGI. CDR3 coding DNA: TGTGCCAGCAGGCGAGTGACAAGCCCCTACGAGCAGTACTTC. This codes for CASRRVTSPYEQYF.

The CDR3 DNA reads TGCAGCGCCGGGACAGGGGGTGATACGCAGTATTTT. This encodes CSAGTGGDTQYF. The rearrangement uses TRBV29-1 and TRBJ2-3, with 11 bases matching TRBD1. This CDR3 is 12 amino acids long. The ends lost 7 bases at V and 6 bases at J; junction bases unmatched: 3. The germline V gene encodes CDR1 SQVTM and CDR2 ANQGSEA.

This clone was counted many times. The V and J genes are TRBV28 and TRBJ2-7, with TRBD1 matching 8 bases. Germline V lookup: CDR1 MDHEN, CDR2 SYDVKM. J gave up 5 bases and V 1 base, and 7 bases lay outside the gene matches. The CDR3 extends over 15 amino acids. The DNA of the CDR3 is TGTGCCAGCAGTTTATCGGACAGGGCGACGAACGAGCAGTACTTC. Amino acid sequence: CASSLSDRATNEQYF.

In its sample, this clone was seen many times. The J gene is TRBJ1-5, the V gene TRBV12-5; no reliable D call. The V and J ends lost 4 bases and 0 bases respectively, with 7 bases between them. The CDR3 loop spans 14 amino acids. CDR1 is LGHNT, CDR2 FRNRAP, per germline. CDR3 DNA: TGTGCTAGTGGTTCAGGATATAGCAATCAGCCCCAGCATTTT. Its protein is CASGSGYSNQPQHF.

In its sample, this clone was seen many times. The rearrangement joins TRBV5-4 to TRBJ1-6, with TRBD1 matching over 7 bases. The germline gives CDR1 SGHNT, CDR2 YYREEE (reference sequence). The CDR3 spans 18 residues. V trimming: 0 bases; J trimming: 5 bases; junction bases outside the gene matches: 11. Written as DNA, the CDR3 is TGTGCCAGCAGCTTGGTGTCAGGGGGAAAATTCAATAATTCACCCCTCCACTTT. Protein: CASSLVSGGKFNNSPLHF.

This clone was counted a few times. The CDR3 DNA sequence: TGTGCCAGCAGCGTAGTGGCTAGCGGGGGGGCTGAGACCCAGTACTTC. Its translation: CASSVVASGGAETQYF. The chain is built from TRBV9 and TRBJ2-5; 12 positions agree with TRBD2. V lost 0 bases to trimming and J lost 5 bases; unmatched junction nucleotides: 5. CDR1 is SGDLS and CDR2 is YYNGEE in the germline V gene. The CDR3 sequence is 16 residues long.

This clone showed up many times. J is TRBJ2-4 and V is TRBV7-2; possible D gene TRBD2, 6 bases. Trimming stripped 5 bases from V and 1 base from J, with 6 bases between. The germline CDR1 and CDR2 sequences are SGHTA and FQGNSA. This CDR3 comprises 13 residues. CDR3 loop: CASSGGAKNIQYF. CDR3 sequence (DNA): TGTGCCAGCAGCGGGGGGGCCAAAAACATTCAGTACTTC.